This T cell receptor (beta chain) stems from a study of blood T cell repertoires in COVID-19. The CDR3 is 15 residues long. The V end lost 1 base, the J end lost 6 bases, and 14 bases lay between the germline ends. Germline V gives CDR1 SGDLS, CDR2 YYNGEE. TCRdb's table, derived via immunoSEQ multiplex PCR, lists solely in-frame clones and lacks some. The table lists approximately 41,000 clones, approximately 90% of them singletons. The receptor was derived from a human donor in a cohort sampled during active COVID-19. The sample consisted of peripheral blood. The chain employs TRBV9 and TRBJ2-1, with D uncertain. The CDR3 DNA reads TGTGCCAGCAGCGTATACGGCGGCTCACTCAATGAGCAGTTCTTC. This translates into CASSVYGGSLNEQFF.